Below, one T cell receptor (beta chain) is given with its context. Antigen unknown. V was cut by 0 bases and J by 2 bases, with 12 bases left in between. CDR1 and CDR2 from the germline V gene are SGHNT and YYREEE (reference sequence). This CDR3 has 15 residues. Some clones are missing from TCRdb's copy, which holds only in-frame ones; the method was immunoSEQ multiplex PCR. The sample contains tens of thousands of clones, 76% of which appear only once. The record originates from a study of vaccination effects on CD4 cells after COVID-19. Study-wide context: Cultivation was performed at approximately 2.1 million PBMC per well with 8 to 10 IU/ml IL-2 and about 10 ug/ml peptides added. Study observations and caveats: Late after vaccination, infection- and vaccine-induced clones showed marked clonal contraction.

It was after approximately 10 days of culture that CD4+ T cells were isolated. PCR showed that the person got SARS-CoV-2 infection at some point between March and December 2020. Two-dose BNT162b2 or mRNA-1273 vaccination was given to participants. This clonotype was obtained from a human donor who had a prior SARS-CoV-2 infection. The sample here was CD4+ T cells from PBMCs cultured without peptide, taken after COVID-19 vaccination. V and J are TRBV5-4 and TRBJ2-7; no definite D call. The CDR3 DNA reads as TGTGCCAGCAGCTTGGAAAATCGTCGACCCTACGAGCAGTACTTC. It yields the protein CASSLENRRPYEQYF.